Described below is a single T cell receptor (beta chain) sequence and its context. Its antigen remains unidentified. This sample was taken from a study of cytomegalovirus exposure and HLA in healthy donors. General study findings and limits: In all likelihood, a cluster of highly shared sequence variants was a sequencing artifact. With high specificity and sensitivity, the classifier reportedly diagnosed cytomegalovirus status.

The V segment lost 0 bases and the J segment 5 bases; nucleotides outside the gene matches: 5. The CDR3 is made up of 16 amino acids. The germline V gene encodes CDR1 MGHDK and CDR2 SYGVNS. PCR employed 60 Vbeta and 13 Jbeta primers. Here immunoSEQ multiplex PCR was the method, and the copy in TCRdb shows in-frame clones only, minus some. Found here are about 140,000 clones, roughly 80% of them singletons; the top ten hold roughly 1.2%. The rearrangement links TRBV25-1 to TRBJ2-5; 11 bases are shared with TRBD2. The source is a female donor in good health and CMV-seronegative. The specimen sequenced was PBMCs. CDR3 protein: CASSEYSGRARETQYF. The CDR3 region has the DNA TGTGCCAGCAGTGAATATAGCGGGAGGGCCCGGGAGACCCAGTACTTC. Together with reference TRBV25-1 and TRBJ2-5, the CDR3 gives the full variable domain: EADIYQTPRYLVIGTGKKITLECSQTMGHDKMYWYQQDPGMELHLIHYSYGVNSTEKGDLSSESTVSRIRTEHFPLTLESARPSHTSQYLCASSEYSGRARETQYFGPGTRLLVL.